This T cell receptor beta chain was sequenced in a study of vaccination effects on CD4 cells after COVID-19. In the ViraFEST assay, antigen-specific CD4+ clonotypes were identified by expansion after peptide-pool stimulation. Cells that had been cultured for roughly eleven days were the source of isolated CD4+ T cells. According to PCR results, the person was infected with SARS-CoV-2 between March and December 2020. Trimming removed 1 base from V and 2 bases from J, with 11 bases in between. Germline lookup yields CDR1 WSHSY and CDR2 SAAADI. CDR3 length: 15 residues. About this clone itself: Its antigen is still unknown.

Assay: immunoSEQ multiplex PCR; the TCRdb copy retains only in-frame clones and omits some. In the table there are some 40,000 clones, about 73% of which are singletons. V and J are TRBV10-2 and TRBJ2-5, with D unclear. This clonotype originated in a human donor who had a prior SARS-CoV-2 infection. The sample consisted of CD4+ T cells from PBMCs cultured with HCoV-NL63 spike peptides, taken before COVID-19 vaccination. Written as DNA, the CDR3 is TGCGCCAGCAGTGAGTTTCCGCAGGAACAAGAGACCCAGTACTTC. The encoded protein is CASSEFPQEQETQYF.